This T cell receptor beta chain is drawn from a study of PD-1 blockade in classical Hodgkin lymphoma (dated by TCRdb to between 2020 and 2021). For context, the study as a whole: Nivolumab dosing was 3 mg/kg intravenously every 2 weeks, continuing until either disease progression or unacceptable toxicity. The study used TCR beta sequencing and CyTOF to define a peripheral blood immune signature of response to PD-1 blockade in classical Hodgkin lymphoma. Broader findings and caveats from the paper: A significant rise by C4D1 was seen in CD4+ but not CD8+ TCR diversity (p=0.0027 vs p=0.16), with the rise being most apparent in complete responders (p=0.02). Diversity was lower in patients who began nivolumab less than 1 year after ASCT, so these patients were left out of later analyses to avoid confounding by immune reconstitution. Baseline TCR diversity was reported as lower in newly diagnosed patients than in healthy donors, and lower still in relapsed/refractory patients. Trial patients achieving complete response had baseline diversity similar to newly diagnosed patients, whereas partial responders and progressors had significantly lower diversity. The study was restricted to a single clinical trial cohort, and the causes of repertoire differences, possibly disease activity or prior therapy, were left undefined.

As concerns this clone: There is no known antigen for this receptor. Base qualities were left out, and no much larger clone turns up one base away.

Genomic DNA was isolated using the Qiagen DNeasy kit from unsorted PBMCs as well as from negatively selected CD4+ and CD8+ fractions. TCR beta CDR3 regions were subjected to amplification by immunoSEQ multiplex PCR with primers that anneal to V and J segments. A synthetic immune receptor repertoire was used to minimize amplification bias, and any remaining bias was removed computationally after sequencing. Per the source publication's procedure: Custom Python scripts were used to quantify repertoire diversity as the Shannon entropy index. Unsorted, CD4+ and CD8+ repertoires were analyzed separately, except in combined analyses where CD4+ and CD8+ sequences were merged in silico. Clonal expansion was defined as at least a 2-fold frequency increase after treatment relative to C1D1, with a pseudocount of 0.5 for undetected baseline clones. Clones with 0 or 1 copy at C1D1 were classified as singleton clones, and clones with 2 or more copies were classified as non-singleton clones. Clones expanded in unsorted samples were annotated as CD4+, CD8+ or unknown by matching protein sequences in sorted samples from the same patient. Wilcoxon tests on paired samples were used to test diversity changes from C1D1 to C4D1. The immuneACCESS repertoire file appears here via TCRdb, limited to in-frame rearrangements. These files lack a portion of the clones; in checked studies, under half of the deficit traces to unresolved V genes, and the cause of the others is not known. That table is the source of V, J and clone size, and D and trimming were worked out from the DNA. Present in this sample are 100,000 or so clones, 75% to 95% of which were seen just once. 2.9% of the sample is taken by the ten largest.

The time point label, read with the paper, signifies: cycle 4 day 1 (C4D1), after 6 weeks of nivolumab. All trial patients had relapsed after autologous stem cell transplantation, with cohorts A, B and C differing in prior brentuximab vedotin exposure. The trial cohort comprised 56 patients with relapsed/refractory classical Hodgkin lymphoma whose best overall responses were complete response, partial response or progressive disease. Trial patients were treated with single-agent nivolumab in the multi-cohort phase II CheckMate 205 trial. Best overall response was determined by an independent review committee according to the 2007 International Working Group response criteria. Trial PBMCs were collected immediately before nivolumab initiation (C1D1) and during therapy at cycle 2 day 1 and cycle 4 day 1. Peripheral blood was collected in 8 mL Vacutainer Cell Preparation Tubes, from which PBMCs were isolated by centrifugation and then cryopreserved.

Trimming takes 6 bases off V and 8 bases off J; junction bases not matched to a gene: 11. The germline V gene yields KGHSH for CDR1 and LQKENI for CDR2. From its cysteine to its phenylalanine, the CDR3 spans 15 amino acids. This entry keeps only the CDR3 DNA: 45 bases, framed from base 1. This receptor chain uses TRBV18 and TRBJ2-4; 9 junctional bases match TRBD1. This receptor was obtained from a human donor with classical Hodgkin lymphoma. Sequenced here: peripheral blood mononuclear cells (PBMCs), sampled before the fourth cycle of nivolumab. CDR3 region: CASSLQGQGWDIQYF. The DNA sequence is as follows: TGTGCCAGCTCCCTCCAGGGACAGGGCTGGGACATTCAGTACTTC.